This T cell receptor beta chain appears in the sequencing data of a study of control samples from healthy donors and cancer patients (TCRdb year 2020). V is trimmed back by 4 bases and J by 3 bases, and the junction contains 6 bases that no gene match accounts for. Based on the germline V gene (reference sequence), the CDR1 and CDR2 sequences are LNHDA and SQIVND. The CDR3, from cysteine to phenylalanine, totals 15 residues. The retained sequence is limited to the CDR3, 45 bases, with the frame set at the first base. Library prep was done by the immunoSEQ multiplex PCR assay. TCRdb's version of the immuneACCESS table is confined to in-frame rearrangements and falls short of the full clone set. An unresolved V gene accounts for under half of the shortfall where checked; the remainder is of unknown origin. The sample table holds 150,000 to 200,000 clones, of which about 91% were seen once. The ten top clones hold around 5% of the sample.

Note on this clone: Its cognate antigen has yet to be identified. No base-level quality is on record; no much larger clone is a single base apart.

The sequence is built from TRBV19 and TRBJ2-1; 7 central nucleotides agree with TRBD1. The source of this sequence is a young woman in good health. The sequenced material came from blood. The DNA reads TGTGCCAGTAGTACCGGACAGGCTTACTACAATGAGCAGTTCTTC. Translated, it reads CASSTGQAYYNEQFF.